This TCR beta chain was profiled in a study of T cells in Graves' hyperthyroidism and ophthalmopathy. Amplification yielded TCR beta CDR3 regions, with RNA transcripts as the source. Carried out on the TCR CDR3, a first-round RT-PCR used the HTBI primer set. In TCRdb, the multiplex PCR reads were re-called with MiXCR into one record per CDR3 protein. This sample has around 540,000 distinct CDR3 sequences, with roughly 46% found just once. The ends were cut back, 6 bases at V and 2 bases at J, with 10 bases in the middle. Germline values: CDR1 SNHLY, CDR2 FYNNEI. This CDR3 is 13 amino acids long. This clonotype was seen a few times.

Material: peripheral blood or thyroid tissue (not recorded which). This chain joins TRBV2 and TRBJ1-2, with a weak D call TRBD1 (6 bases). This TCR came from a young woman with Graves' hyperthyroidism. This chain's CDR3 is CASRSRGNYGYTF. The DNA for the CDR3 is TGTGCCAGCAGATCCAGGGGAAACTATGGCTACACCTTC.